A selection of T cell receptor beta chains follows, all from one sample in a study of regulatory T cells in long-lasting Graves disease. TCRdb fed the multiplex PCR reads into MiXCR, producing one record per CDR3 protein. The data show 400,000 to 550,000 distinct CDR3 sequences, with about 16% seen just once and roughly a tenth held by the top ten. These data also formed part of another study, on T cells in Graves' hyperthyroidism and ophthalmopathy.

The material sequenced was peripheral blood mononuclear cells (PBMCs), taken at new diagnosis, from a patient treated with antithyroid drugs. These receptors were taken from a woman aged 25 to 39 with Graves disease. Each CDR3 is given with its conserved first and last residue. The order of the fields is V gene, D gene, J gene, CDR3 protein. D genes are given only for firm matches.

v_gene: TRBV7-2; d_gene: TRBD2; j_gene: TRBJ2-3; CDR3aa: CASSLAPSGVDTQYF
v_gene: TRBV7-2; d_gene: .; j_gene: TRBJ2-6; CDR3aa: CASSLGPLSGANVLTF
v_gene: TRBV5-1; d_gene: .; j_gene: TRBJ2-3; CDR3aa: CASSFPASRDTQYF
v_gene: TRBV20-1; d_gene: .; j_gene: TRBJ1-5; CDR3aa: CSASATRSNQPQHF
v_gene: TRBV28; d_gene: .; j_gene: TRBJ2-7; CDR3aa: CASSLRGGVAYEQYF
v_gene: TRBV30; d_gene: TRBD1; j_gene: TRBJ2-7; CDR3aa: CAWSEKDRGDYERYF
v_gene: TRBV27; d_gene: TRBD1; j_gene: TRBJ1-5; CDR3aa: CASSLNWDSVNQPQHF
v_gene: TRBV6-2/TRBV6-3; d_gene: .; j_gene: TRBJ2-7; CDR3aa: CASSYDGGPTYEQYF
v_gene: TRBV2; d_gene: .; j_gene: TRBJ2-2; CDR3aa: CASSEGSGTHTGELFF
v_gene: TRBV18; d_gene: .; j_gene: TRBJ2-7; CDR3aa: CASSLNTGQVYEQYF
v_gene: TRBV5-1; d_gene: .; j_gene: TRBJ2-2; CDR3aa: CASSQTGRYGGELFF
v_gene: TRBV12-3/TRBV12-4; d_gene: .; j_gene: TRBJ1-1; CDR3aa: CASRPVWASNTEAFF
v_gene: TRBV28; d_gene: TRBD2; j_gene: TRBJ2-7; CDR3aa: CASSRTSAYEQYF
v_gene: TRBV7-2; d_gene: TRBD2; j_gene: TRBJ2-7; CDR3aa: CASSSQGGANEQYF
v_gene: TRBV2; d_gene: TRBD1; j_gene: TRBJ2-1; CDR3aa: CASSRDSINEQFF
v_gene: TRBV7-8; d_gene: TRBD1; j_gene: TRBJ2-7; CDR3aa: CASSFRTGDYEQYF
v_gene: TRBV20-1; d_gene: TRBD2; j_gene: TRBJ2-7; CDR3aa: CSATRLANTYEQYF
v_gene: TRBV28; d_gene: .; j_gene: TRBJ2-3; CDR3aa: CAMGAEGGDTQYF
v_gene: TRBV29-1; d_gene: TRBD1; j_gene: TRBJ1-1; CDR3aa: CSVSPGTGNTEAFF
v_gene: TRBV6-5; d_gene: TRBD2; j_gene: TRBJ2-5; CDR3aa: CASSYSGASGARTQYF
v_gene: TRBV5-4; d_gene: TRBD2; j_gene: TRBJ2-2; CDR3aa: CASSLRGGANTGELFF
v_gene: TRBV20-1; d_gene: .; j_gene: TRBJ2-7; CDR3aa: CSAPTPSGGKKGEQYF